This T cell receptor beta chain stems from a study of T cell responses to AZD1222 COVID-19 vaccine. Assay: immunoSEQ multiplex PCR; the TCRdb copy retains only in-frame clones and omits some. The sample includes 86,000 or so clones, approximately 91% of them seen just once. V gave up 5 bases and J gave up 2 bases; unmatched junction bases: 5. The CDR3 runs 15 residues. The germline V gene has CDR1 LNHDA and CDR2 SQIVND (reference sequence). This TCR was sampled from an adult who received the AZD1222 COVID-19 vaccine. J is TRBJ2-3 and V is TRBV19; 9 bases align to TRBD2. The specimen was peripheral blood, collected 28 days after the second AZD1222 dose. The CDR3 coding sequence is TGTGCCAGTAGTCTCCTAGCGGGATACACAGATACGCAGTATTTT. This sequence encodes CASSLLAGYTDTQYF.